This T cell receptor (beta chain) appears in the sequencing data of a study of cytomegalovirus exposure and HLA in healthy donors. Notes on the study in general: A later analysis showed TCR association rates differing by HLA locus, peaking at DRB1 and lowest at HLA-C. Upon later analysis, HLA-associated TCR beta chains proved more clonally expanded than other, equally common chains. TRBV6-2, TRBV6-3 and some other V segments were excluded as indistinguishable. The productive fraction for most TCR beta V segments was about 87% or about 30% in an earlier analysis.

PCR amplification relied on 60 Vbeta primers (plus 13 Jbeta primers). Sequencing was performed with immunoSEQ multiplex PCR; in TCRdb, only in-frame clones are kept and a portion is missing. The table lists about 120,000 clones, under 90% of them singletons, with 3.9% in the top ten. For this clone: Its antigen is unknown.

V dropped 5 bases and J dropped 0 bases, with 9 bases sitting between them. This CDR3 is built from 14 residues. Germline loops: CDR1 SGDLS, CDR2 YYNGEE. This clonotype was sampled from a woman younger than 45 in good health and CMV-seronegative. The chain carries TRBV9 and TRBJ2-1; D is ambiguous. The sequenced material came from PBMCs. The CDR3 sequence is CASRSGSSYNEQFF. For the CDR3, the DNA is TGTGCCAGCAGGTCGGGTAGCTCCTACAATGAGCAGTTCTTC. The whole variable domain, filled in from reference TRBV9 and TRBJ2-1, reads DSGVTQTPKHLITATGQRVTLRCSPRSGDLSVYWYQQSLDQGLQFLIQYYNGEERAKGNILERFSAQQFPDLHSELNLSSLELGDSALYFCASRSGSSYNEQFFGPGTRLTVL.